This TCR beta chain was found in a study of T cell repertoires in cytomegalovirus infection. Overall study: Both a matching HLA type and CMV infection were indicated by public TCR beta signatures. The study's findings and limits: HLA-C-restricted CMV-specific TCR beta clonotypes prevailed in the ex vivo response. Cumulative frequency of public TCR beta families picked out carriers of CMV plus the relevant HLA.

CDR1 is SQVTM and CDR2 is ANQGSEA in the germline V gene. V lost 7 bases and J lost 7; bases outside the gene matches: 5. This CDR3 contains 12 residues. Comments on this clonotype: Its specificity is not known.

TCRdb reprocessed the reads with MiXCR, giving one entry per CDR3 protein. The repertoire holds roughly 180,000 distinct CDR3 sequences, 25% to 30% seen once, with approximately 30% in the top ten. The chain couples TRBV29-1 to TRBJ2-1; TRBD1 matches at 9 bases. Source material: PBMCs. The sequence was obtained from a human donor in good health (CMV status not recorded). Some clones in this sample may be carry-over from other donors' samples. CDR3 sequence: CSGGDRENEQFF. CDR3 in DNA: TGCAGCGGGGGGGACAGGGAAAATGAGCAGTTCTTC.